The following is a T cell receptor beta chain sequence with its context. No antigen is known for it. This specimen includes other DNA sequences encoding the same CDR3. The entry originates in a study of cytomegalovirus exposure and HLA in healthy donors. Regarding the study as a whole: Association of a missense DCLRE1C variant with TCR beta V- and J-gene trimming was reported in a later analysis.

Germline values: CDR1 SGHDN, CDR2 FVKESK. Unmatched junction bases numbered 3, after V lost 4 bases and J lost 4 bases. This CDR3 comprises 13 residues. Primers: 60 Vbeta forward and 13 Jbeta reverse. Method: immunoSEQ multiplex PCR; TCRdb's copy keeps in-frame clones and lacks some. The sample includes more than 100,000 clones, approximately 64% of them seen just once. The rearrangement uses TRBV14 and TRBJ1-2; the match to TRBD1 covers 7 bases. Sample: PBMCs. The TCR comes from a woman aged 45 to 65 in good health and CMV-seronegative. The CDR3 DNA follows: TGTGCCAGCAGCCCTGACAGGGCCTATGGCTACACCTTC. This sequence encodes CASSPDRAYGYTF. The whole variable domain, remainder taken from reference TRBV14 and TRBJ1-2, is EAGVTQFPSHSVIEKGQTVTLRCDPISGHDNLYWYRRVMGKEIKFLLHFVKESKQDESGMPNNRFLAERTGGTYSTLKVQPAELEDSGVYFCASSPDRAYGYTFGSGTRLTVV.